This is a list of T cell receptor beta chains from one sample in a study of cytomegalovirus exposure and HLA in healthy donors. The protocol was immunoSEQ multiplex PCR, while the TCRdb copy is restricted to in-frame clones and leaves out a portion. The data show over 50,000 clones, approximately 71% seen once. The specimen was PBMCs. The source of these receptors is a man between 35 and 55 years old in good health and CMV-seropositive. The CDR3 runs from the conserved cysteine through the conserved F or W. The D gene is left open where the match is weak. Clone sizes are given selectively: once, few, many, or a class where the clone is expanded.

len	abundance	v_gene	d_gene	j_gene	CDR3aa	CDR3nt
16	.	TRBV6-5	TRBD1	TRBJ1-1	CASSSTGLEGDTEAFF	TGTGCCAGCAGTTCGACAGGGTTAGAAGGGGACACTGAAGCTTTCTTT
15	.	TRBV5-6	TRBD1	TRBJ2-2	CASSSGTGGVGELFF	TGTGCCAGCAGCTCCGGGACAGGGGGGGTCGGGGAGCTGTTTTTT
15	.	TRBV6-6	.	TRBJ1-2	CASSYPQTDILGYTF	TGTGCCAGCAGTTACCCTCAGACGGACATCCTTGGCTACACCTTC
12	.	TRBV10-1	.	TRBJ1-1	CASSGGDTEAFF	TGCGCCAGCAGTGGCGGGGACACTGAAGCTTTCTTT
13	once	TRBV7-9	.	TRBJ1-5	CASAVTESQPQHF	TGTGCCAGCGCTGTTACAGAAAGTCAGCCCCAGCATTTT
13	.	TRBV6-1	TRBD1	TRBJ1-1	CASRLTGDPEAFF	TGTGCCAGCAGGCTTACAGGGGACCCTGAAGCTTTCTTT
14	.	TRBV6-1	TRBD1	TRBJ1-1	CASRDGQGWTEAFF	TGTGCCAGCAGGGACGGACAGGGTTGGACTGAAGCTTTCTTT
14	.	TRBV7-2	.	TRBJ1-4	CASSGTSWNEKLFF	TGTGCCAGCAGCGGGACAAGCTGGAATGAAAAACTGTTTTTT
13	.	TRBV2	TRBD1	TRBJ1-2	CASSVGTVYGYTF	TGTGCCAGCAGTGTGGGGACAGTTTATGGCTACACCTTC
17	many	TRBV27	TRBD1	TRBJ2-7	CASSLWDPGQGQYEQYF	TGTGCCAGCAGTTTATGGGATCCGGGACAGGGACAATACGAGCAGTACTTC
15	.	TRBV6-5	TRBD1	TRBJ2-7	CASSSVGTGAYEQYF	TGTGCCAGCAGTTCGGTCGGGACAGGGGCCTACGAGCAGTACTTC
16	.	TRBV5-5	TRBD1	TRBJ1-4	CASSESGLGQGEKLFF	TGTGCCAGCAGCGAGAGTGGATTGGGACAGGGAGAAAAACTGTTTTTT
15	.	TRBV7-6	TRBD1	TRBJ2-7	CASSSGQGRRYEQYF	TGTGCCAGCAGCTCAGGACAGGGGCGGCGTTACGAGCAGTACTTC
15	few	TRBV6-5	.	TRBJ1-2	CASSLTGQSRYGYTF	TGTGCCAGCAGCCTTACCGGACAGAGCCGCTATGGCTACACCTTC
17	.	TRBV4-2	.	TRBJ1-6	CASSQDIPSSYNSPLHF	TGTGCCAGCAGCCAAGATATTCCGAGCTCCTATAATTCACCCCTCCACTTT
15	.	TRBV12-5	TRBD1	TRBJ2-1	CASGLGDRRYNEQFF	TGTGCTAGTGGTTTAGGGGACAGGCGTTACAATGAGCAGTTCTTC
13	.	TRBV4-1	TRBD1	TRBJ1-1	CASSQDQGAEAFF	TGCGCCAGCAGCCAAGATCAGGGGGCTGAAGCTTTCTTT
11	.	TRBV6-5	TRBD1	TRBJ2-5	CASSRQGRVYF	TGTGCCAGCAGCAGACAGGGAAGGGTTTACTTC
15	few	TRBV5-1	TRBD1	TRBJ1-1	CASSVVQGQSAEAFF	TGCGCCAGCAGCGTAGTTCAGGGACAGAGCGCTGAAGCTTTCTTT
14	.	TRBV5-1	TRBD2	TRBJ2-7	CASSLSPSGYEQYF	TGCGCCAGCAGCTTGTCGCCTAGCGGCTACGAGCAGTACTTC
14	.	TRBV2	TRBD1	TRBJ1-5	CASNRGYSNQPQHF	TGTGCCAGTAACAGGGGATATAGCAATCAGCCCCAGCATTTT
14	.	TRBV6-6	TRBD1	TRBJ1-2	CASSYRQGAFGYTF	TGTGCCAGCAGTTACCGACAGGGGGCGTTTGGCTACACCTTC
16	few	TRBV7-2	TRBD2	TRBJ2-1	CASSIRTSGGAIEQFF	TGTGCCAGCAGCATCCGTACTAGCGGGGGGGCCATTGAGCAGTTCTTC
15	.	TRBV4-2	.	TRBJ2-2	CASSQGLSVEGELFF	TGTGCCAGCAGCCAAGGGCTCTCCGTCGAAGGGGAGCTGTTTTTT
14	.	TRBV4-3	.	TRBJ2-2	CASSQDQRSGELFF	TGCGCCAGCAGCCAAGATCAGCGGTCCGGGGAGCTGTTTTTT
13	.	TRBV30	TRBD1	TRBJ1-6	CAEHGQGNSPLHF	TGTGCCGAGCACGGACAGGGGAATTCACCCCTCCACTTT
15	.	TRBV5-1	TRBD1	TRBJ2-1	CASSFRQGGGNEQFF	TGCGCCAGCAGCTTTCGACAGGGGGGGGGAAATGAGCAGTTCTTC
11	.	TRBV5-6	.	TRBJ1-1	CASSLVSEAFF	TGTGCCAGCAGCTTGGTATCTGAAGCTTTCTTT
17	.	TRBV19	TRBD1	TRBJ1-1	CASIPVGRGGKNTEAFF	TGTGCCAGTATCCCGGTGGGGAGAGGGGGCAAGAACACTGAAGCTTTCTTT
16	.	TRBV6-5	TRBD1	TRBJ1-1	CASSSDRTGRVAEAFF	TGTGCCAGCAGTTCGGATAGGACAGGGAGAGTCGCTGAAGCTTTCTTT
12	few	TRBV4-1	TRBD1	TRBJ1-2	CASSPTGYGYTF	TGCGCCAGCAGCCCGACAGGGTATGGCTACACCTTC
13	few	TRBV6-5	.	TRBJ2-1	CASSYGLATRQFF	TGTGCCAGCAGTTACGGACTGGCAACTAGGCAGTTCTTC
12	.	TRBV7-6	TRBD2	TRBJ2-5	CAVGGATETQYF	TGTGCTGTCGGGGGGGCCACAGAGACCCAGTACTTC
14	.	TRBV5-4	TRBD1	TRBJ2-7	CASSGTGGVYEQYF	TGTGCCAGCAGCGGGACAGGGGGTGTCTACGAGCAGTACTTC
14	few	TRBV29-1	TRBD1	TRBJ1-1	CSVDGATGGTEAFF	TGCAGCGTTGATGGGGCGACAGGGGGCACTGAAGCTTTCTTT
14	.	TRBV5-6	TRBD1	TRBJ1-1	CASSLGDRLFEAFF	TGTGCCAGCAGCCTGGGGGACAGGTTATTTGAAGCTTTCTTT
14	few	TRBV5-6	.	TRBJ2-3	CASSFSPAGDTQYF	TGTGCCAGCAGCTTTAGTCCAGCGGGAGATACGCAGTATTTT
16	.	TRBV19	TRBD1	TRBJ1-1	CASTTWRDRGYVEAFF	TGTGCCAGTACCACATGGAGGGACAGGGGGTATGTTGAAGCTTTCTTT
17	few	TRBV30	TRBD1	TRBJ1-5	CAWNGTGEGNVDQPQHF	TGTGCCTGGAATGGGACAGGGGAAGGGAATGTAGATCAGCCCCAGCATTTT
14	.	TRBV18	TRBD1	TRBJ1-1	CASSPRGPTPEAFF	TGTGCCAGCTCACCCAGGGGGCCTACCCCTGAAGCTTTCTTT
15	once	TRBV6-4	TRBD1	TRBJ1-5	CASSPTGQSNQPQHF	TGTGCCAGCAGTCCCACGGGACAGTCCAATCAGCCCCAGCATTTT
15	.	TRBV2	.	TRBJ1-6	CASRRNRDWNSPLHF	TGTGCCAGCAGGAGGAACAGGGATTGGAATTCACCCCTCCACTTT
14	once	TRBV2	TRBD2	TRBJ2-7	CASMMTSSSYEQYF	TGTGCCAGCATGATGACTAGCTCGTCCTACGAGCAGTACTTC
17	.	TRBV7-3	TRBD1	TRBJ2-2	CASSLDRETGEAGELFF	TGTGCCAGCAGCTTAGATCGAGAGACAGGGGAAGCCGGGGAGCTGTTTTTT
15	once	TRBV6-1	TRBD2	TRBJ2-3	CASMLGTSGADTQYF	TGTGCCAGCATGCTTGGGACTAGCGGCGCAGATACGCAGTATTTT
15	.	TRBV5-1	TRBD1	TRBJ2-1	CASSFGDRSDREQFF	TGCGCCAGCAGCTTTGGGGACAGGTCTGACAGGGAGCAGTTCTTC
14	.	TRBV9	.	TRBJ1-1	CASSPSGGHTEAFF	TGTGCCAGCAGCCCTTCAGGAGGGCACACTGAAGCTTTCTTT
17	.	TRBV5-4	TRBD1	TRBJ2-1	CASSFFTGGSNYNEQFF	TGTGCCAGCAGCTTCTTCACAGGGGGCTCTAACTACAATGAGCAGTTCTTC
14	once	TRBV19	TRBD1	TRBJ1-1	CASSTGQGIAEAFF	TGTGCCAGTAGTACAGGACAGGGTATCGCTGAAGCTTTCTTT
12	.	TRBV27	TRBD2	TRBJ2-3	CASSPRGDTQYF	TGTGCCAGCAGTCCGCGGGGGGATACGCAGTATTTT
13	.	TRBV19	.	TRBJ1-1	CASTSIQDYEAFF	TGTGCCAGTACCTCAATCCAGGATTATGAAGCTTTCTTT
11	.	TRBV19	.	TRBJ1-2	CASSTDVRGTF	TGTGCCAGTAGTACGGACGTCCGGGGCACCTTC
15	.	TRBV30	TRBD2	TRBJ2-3	CAWTFLADRTDTQYF	TGTGCCTGGACCTTCCTAGCGGACCGCACAGATACGCAGTATTTT
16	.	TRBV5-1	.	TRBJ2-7	CASSLNLGTLRYEQYF	TGCGCCAGCAGCTTGAATCTAGGGACACTTCGTTACGAGCAGTACTTC
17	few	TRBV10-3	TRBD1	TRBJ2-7	CAISSSWGQGNNYEQYF	TGTGCCATCAGTTCTTCTTGGGGACAGGGCAATAACTACGAGCAGTACTTC
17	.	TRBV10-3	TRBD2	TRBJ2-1	CAISGSRTSGGGNEQFF	TGTGCCATCAGCGGCTCCCGGACTAGCGGGGGGGGAAATGAGCAGTTCTTC
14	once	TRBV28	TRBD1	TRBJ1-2	CASRGTGGNYGYTF	TGTGCCAGCAGAGGGACAGGGGGCAACTATGGCTACACCTTC